The 16 T cell receptor beta chains given below trace back to one sample, sequenced in a study of a mutant IDH1 vaccine in newly diagnosed glioma. The data were produced by immunoSEQ multiplex PCR, yet TCRdb's version contains in-frame clones alone and is incomplete. The sample carries around 87,000 clones, roughly 85% recorded once. Time point specified: baseline, week 1 (first vaccination visit). Stated treatment: pre-vaccination baseline after standard-of-care therapy. Sample: PBMCs, taken from a glioma patient treated with radiotherapy, temozolomide or both. These TCRs come from a woman in her forties or fifties with glioma.

The chain is built from TRBV6-1 and TRBJ1-4; TRBD1 might be the D (6 bases). This CDR3 has 15 amino acids. The germline CDR1 and CDR2 sequences are MNHNS and SASEGT. Trimming took 7 bases from V and 7 from J, leaving 19 bases between them. The CDR3 loop reads CASTPGERGREKLFF. Here the CDR3 DNA reads TGTGCCAGCACCCCAGGGGAAAGGGGTCGTGAAAAACTGTTTTTT.

The chain employs TRBV5-1 and TRBJ1-5; perhaps TRBD1 as D (5 bases). From germline, CDR1 is SGHRS and CDR2 YFSETQ. Trimming took 5 bases from V and 4 from J, leaving 16 bases between them. This CDR3 has 15 residues. The CDR3 nucleotides read TGCGCCAGCAGACCGGGGGGGGTCGGAAATCAGCCCCAGCATTTT. Translated: CASRPGGVGNQPQHF.

A remark on this clone: A junction boundary mismatches the germline segment, possibly from a read error. V usage is TRBV5-6 and J usage is TRBJ2-3, with 9 nucleotides matching TRBD2. This CDR3 spans 17 amino acids. Germline CDR1 SGHDT, CDR2 YYEEEE. The CDR3 is CASSNLRGIGASGDTLF. The CDR3 nucleotides read TGTGCCAGCAGCAACCTAAGGGGAATCGGGGCTAGCGGGGATACTCTTTTT.

V gene TRBV6-1 combines with J gene TRBJ2-5; D possibly corresponds to TRBD2 (7 bases). Germline values: CDR1 MNHNS, CDR2 SASEGT. Between the trimmed V and J ends, which lost 6 bases and 4 bases, there was a span of 12 bases. This CDR3 spans 13 amino acids. Here the CDR3 reads CASREGGLETQYF. The CDR3 nucleotides are TGTGCCAGCAGGGAGGGGGGGCTAGAGACCCAGTACTTC.

This clone occurred a few times. CDR3 bases: TGTGGACAAACGGCAGGATATAATTCACCCCTCCACTTT. Protein sequence: CGQTAGYNSPLHF. The chain carries TRBV30 and TRBJ1-6; the D is unclear. There are 13 residues in the CDR3. Germline V lookup: CDR1 GTSNPN, CDR2 SVGIG (reference sequence).

The chain uses TRBV5-1 and TRBJ2-1, with 8 positions matching TRBD1. This CDR3 region has 15 residues. V lost 3 bases and J lost 4; bases outside the gene matches: 6. The germline CDR1 and CDR2 sequences are SGHRS and YFSETQ. CDR3 sequence reads: CASSYPDREYNEQFF. The DNA of the CDR3 is TGCGCCAGCAGCTACCCGGACAGGGAGTACAATGAGCAGTTCTTC.

The rearrangement links TRBV4-2 to TRBJ1-1, with 9 bases fitting TRBD1. Germline CDR1 reads LGHNA; CDR2 reads YNFKEQ. Trimming at V came to 1 base and at J to 2 bases, leaving 2 bases not matched to a gene. The CDR3 has 15 amino acids. The CDR3 reads CASSQGQGGNTEAFF. CDR3 coding DNA: TGTGCCAGCAGCCAAGGACAGGGGGGTAACACTGAAGCTTTCTTT.

The chain employs TRBV7-2 and TRBJ2-7; D is unclear. Germline CDR1 and CDR2: SGHTA and FQGNSA. Trimming took off 3 bases at V and 3 bases at J, with 12 bases between the two ends. The CDR3 runs to 14 residues. Here the CDR3 reads CASSFGVGGYEQYF. CDR3 coding DNA: TGTGCCAGCAGCTTTGGGGTTGGTGGCTACGAGCAGTACTTC.

The V and J genes are TRBV6-1 and TRBJ1-5; 9 positions match TRBD1. J lost 5 bases, V lost 7 bases, and 3 bases had no gene match. CDR1 and CDR2 (germline): MNHNS, SASEGT. There are 13 residues in the CDR3. Here the CDR3 reads CASKGQGDQPQHF. In nucleotides, the CDR3 is TGTGCCAGCAAGGGACAGGGTGATCAGCCCCAGCATTTT.

This clone has only a few counts. The chain recombines TRBV30 with TRBJ1-6; 8 bases agree with TRBD1. Germline V gives CDR1 GTSNPN, CDR2 SVGIG (reference sequence). The CDR3 loop spans 15 amino acids. V shed 6 bases, J shed 8 bases, and the junction held 12 bases outside the gene matches. In DNA, the CDR3 is TGTGCCTGTCAAACCGGGACAGGTTTCGATTCACCCCTCCACTTT. The encoded protein is CACQTGTGFDSPLHF.

CDR3 sequence (DNA): TGTGCCAGCAGCTTGGAATCCGGCTACAATCAGCCCCAGCATTTT. It specifies CASSLESGYNQPQHF. This rearrangement joins TRBV5-5 to TRBJ1-5; D gene unclear. Germline assignment: CDR1 SGHKS and CDR2 YYEKEE (reference sequence). There are 15 residues in the CDR3. V lost 0 bases to trimming and J lost 3 bases, with 10 bases between them. Variable domain in full (rest from reference TRBV5-5 and TRBJ1-5): DAGVTQSPTHLIKTRGQQVTLRCSPISGHKSVSWYQQVLGQGPQFIFQYYEKEERGRGNFPDRFSARQFPNYSSELNVNALLLGDSALYLCASSLESGYNQPQHFGDGTRLSIL.

This CDR3 is CASSFWRAGWSWEGYTF. The CDR3 region has the DNA TGTGCCAGCAGCTTTTGGCGGGCAGGGTGGTCCTGGGAAGGCTACACCTTC. The chain recombines TRBV5-6 with TRBJ1-2, with D possibly TRBD1 on 5 matching bases. The germline V gene encodes CDR1 SGHDT and CDR2 YYEEEE. The CDR3 runs 17 residues. Trimming stripped 2 bases from V and 8 bases from J, with 25 bases between.

The rearrangement links TRBV9 to TRBJ1-1, with no clear D. The CDR3 totals 13 residues. Trimming removed 2 bases at V and 7 bases at J, with 12 bases between. From germline, CDR1 is SGDLS and CDR2 YYNGEE. Written as DNA, the CDR3 is TGTGCCAGCAGCGTTCGGGTGGCGGGTGAAGCTTTCTTT. This translates into CASSVRVAGEAFF.

This clone has more than one count but fewer than ten. This sequence joins TRBV11-2 and TRBJ1-4; D remains unclear. The CDR3 covers 15 residues. CDR1 and CDR2 (germline): SGHAT, FQNNGV. V lost 0 bases and J 4 bases, leaving 9 bases between the germline ends. This CDR3 is CASSLDWGINEKLFF. The CDR3 DNA is TGTGCCAGCAGCTTAGATTGGGGTATTAATGAAAAACTGTTTTTT.

This chain connects TRBV6-1 to TRBJ1-3; no clear D gene. The V and J ends lost 6 bases and 8 bases respectively, with 8 bases between them. The CDR3 covers 11 residues. In germline, CDR1 is MNHNS, CDR2 SASEGT. The CDR3, as DNA: TGTGCCAGCAGCGCCGGGTACACCATATATTTT. Amino acid sequence: CASSAGYTIYF.

The chain is built from TRBV7-2 and TRBJ1-2; unclear D gene. The length of the CDR3 is 13 residues. V gave up 1 base and J gave up 1 base, with 4 bases separating them. Germline lookup yields CDR1 SGHTA and CDR2 FQGNSA. CDR3 sequence: CASSLEGNYGYTF. Written as DNA, the CDR3 is TGTGCCAGCAGCTTAGAGGGTAACTATGGCTACACCTTC.